Below are 19 T cell receptor beta chains sequenced from a single sample in a study of T cells in Graves' hyperthyroidism and ophthalmopathy. The investigators amplified TCR beta CDR3 regions from RNA transcripts. Researchers ran a first-round RT-PCR on the TCR CDR3 using the HTBI primer set. Using its own MiXCR run on the multiplex PCR reads, TCRdb lists one record per CDR3 protein. The sample includes around 250,000 distinct CDR3 sequences, about a sixth of them seen just once. The specimen was blood. The receptors derive from a woman between 18 and 29 years old with Graves' ophthalmopathy.

Points on this clonotype: A read error may account for a junction end that differs from germline. This chain links TRBV29-1 with TRBJ2-3, with no clear D. The germline V gene encodes CDR1 SQVTM and CDR2 ANQGSEA. The CDR3 has 14 residues. The chain's CDR3 is CSVGAGRSTNTQYF. CDR3 sequence (DNA): TGCAGCGTTGGCGCCGGACGAAGCACAAATACGCAGTATTTT.

This clonotype has a handful of counts. The chain uses TRBV29-1 and TRBJ2-3; D may match TRBD1 or TRBD2 (5 bases each). V was shortened by 0 bases and J by 11 bases, with 12 bases between the two germline ends. The CDR3 runs 12 residues. From germline, CDR1 is SQVTM and CDR2 ANQGSEA. The CDR3 nucleotides are TGCAGCGTTGAAGATCCGGGGCCTGGGCAGTATTTT. Translated: CSVEDPGPGQYF.

This clonotype was detected ten times or more. The chain links TRBV20-1 to TRBJ2-1, with TRBD2 matching over 9 bases. Germline V gives CDR1 DFQATT, CDR2 SNEGSKA (reference sequence). CDR3 size: 14 residues. With 3 bases clipped from V and 7 bases from J, the junction kept 7 bases outside the gene matches. Here the CDR3 reads CSASLRGGGNEQFF. Here the CDR3 DNA reads TGCAGTGCTAGCTTGCGGGGGGGGGGGAATGAGCAGTTCTTC.

This clonotype was counted at least ten times. This sequence joins TRBV7-8 and TRBJ1-5; D is unclear. The V gene lost 1 base and the J gene lost 6 bases, with 19 bases spanning the gap. Germline V gene lookup returns CDR1 SGHVS and CDR2 FQNEAQ. CDR3 length: 17 amino acids. The CDR3 coding sequence is TGTGCCAGCAGCTTAGGCCTGGAGGGATCGGTCCGTCAGCCCCAGCATTTT. This codes for CASSLGLEGSVRQPQHF.

This clonotype was counted many times. The chain couples TRBV28 to TRBJ1-5; 7 bases are shared with TRBD1. The CDR3 spans 12 residues. In germline, CDR1 is MDHEN, CDR2 SYDVKM. V lost 10 bases to trimming and J lost 2 bases; unmatched junction nucleotides: 2. The DNA for the CDR3 is TGTGCCACCGACAGGGGCAATCAGCCCCAGCATTTT. Translating it yields CATDRGNQPQHF.

In its sample, this clonotype was seen a few times. This chain links TRBV4-2 with TRBJ1-4, with 9 bases matching TRBD1. CDR3 length: 16 residues. Germline CDR1 reads LGHNA; CDR2 reads YNFKEQ. Trimming took 0 bases from V and 5 from J; bases not matched to a gene: 4. The CDR3 DNA follows: TGTGCCAGCAGCCAAGAGTATGGGACAGGGAATGAAAAACTGTTTTTT. Translation gives CASSQEYGTGNEKLFF.

The chain recombines TRBV2 with TRBJ1-2, with unresolved D. V was trimmed by 5 bases and J by 4 bases, leaving 14 bases between them. The CDR3 spans 14 residues. The germline gives CDR1 SNHLY, CDR2 FYNNEI. The CDR3 DNA follows: TGTGCCAGCAGTCGGACCCCAGACATCTATGGCTACACCTTC. It is translated as CASSRTPDIYGYTF.

This clonotype was seen ten or more times. The chain joins TRBV7-6 to TRBJ2-3, with TRBD2 matching over 14 bases. This CDR3 has 16 amino acids. Losses at the gene ends were 5 bases for V and 8 bases for J; bases not matched to a gene: 9. Per germline, CDR1 SGHVS and CDR2 FNYEAQ. The CDR3: CASSPLGLAGVVTQYF. Here the CDR3 DNA reads TGTGCCAGCAGCCCCCTGGGACTAGCGGGAGTCGTTACGCAGTATTTT.

There are many counts of this clonotype. The J gene is TRBJ2-4, the V gene TRBV6-1, with D hard to call. CDR1 MNHNS and CDR2 SASEGT come from the germline V gene. V dropped 1 base and J dropped 8 bases, with 15 bases sitting between them. CDR3 length: 15 residues. The CDR3 spells CASSEEFRNRDIQYF. DNA of the CDR3: TGTGCCAGCAGTGAAGAGTTCCGCAATCGGGACATTCAGTACTTC.

This clonotype occurred many times. The genes are TRBV29-1 and TRBJ2-1; unclear D gene. Trimming took 6 bases from V and 9 from J, leaving 15 bases between them. Germline V gives CDR1 SQVTM, CDR2 ANQGSEA. The CDR3 extends over 12 amino acids. The CDR3 nucleotides are TGCAGCGTCGCCCCTACTAACGGTGAGCAGTTCTTC. As protein: CSVAPTNGEQFF.

This clonotype was counted ten times or more. The chain carries TRBV28 and TRBJ1-5, with 9 bases fitting TRBD1. V shed 6 bases, J shed 6 bases, and the junction held 12 bases outside the gene matches. The CDR3 totals 16 residues. Germline V gives CDR1 MDHEN, CDR2 SYDVKM. The CDR3 reads CASSPTTGGYGQPQHF. The CDR3 DNA sequence: TGTGCCAGCAGCCCTACAACAGGGGGCTATGGTCAGCCCCAGCATTTT.

This clonotype has just a few counts. The chain combines TRBV5-4 with TRBJ2-4; D call uncertain. The CDR3 has 12 amino acids. Trimming stripped 4 bases from V and 11 bases from J, with 13 bases between. Germline lookup yields CDR1 SGHNT and CDR2 YYREEE (reference sequence). CDR3 DNA: TGTGCCAGCAGCCGTGAAGGCGTTGTTCAGTACTTC. It codes for CASSREGVVQYF.

This chain links TRBV6-1 with TRBJ1-2, with 9 bases matching TRBD1. After removal of 10 bases from V and 4 bases from J, the junction contained 13 bases not matched to a gene. There are 15 residues in the CDR3. Germline-derived CDR1 and CDR2 are MNHNS and SASEGT. The CDR3 here is CATTKNRGRSYGYTF. Here the CDR3 DNA reads TGTGCCACCACAAAAAACAGGGGGCGATCCTATGGCTACACCTTC.

This clonotype was seen a few times. The rearrangement uses TRBV6-2 or TRBV6-3 and TRBJ2-5; a weak D match, TRBD2 (5 bases). V lost 5 bases and J 4 bases, leaving 8 bases between the germline ends. The CDR3 has 12 amino acids. Germline loops: CDR1 MNHEY, CDR2 SVGEGT. The CDR3 is CASSTRTETQYF. CDR3 coding DNA: TGTGCCAGCAGTACTAGAACAGAGACCCAGTACTTC.

The table lists this clonotype with many counts. The chain uses TRBV27 and TRBJ1-6; D is ambiguous. Between the trimmed V and J ends, which lost 6 bases and 3 bases, there was a span of 15 bases. The CDR3 spans 16 residues. Germline assignment: CDR1 MNHEY and CDR2 SMNVEV (reference sequence). The CDR3 sequence is CASRAPDGFYNSPLHF. CDR3 sequence (DNA): TGTGCCAGCAGGGCCCCAGACGGATTCTATAATTCACCCCTCCACTTT.

The chain has TRBV5-1 and TRBJ1-1; tentative D call: TRBD1 (6 bases). Germline V gives CDR1 SGHRS, CDR2 YFSETQ. With 5 bases removed from V and 4 bases from J, the gap between germline ends came to 12 bases. The CDR3 runs 13 residues. CDR3 region: CASRKGGGTEAFF. The DNA for the CDR3 is TGCGCCAGCAGAAAGGGGGGAGGCACTGAAGCTTTCTTT.

The chain links TRBV7-2 to TRBJ2-1; D gene unclear. The length of the CDR3 is 23 residues. V was clipped by 8 bases and J by 7 bases, with 45 bases between them. In germline, CDR1 is SGHTA, CDR2 FQGNSA. CDR3 residues: CASSPPVNWDLHSKVDQANEQFF. For the CDR3, the DNA is TGTGCCAGCTCACCACCGGTTAACTGGGATCTCCACTCGAAGGTAGATCAGGCAAATGAGCAGTTCTTC. Complete variable domain (other parts from reference TRBV7-2 and TRBJ2-1): GAGVSQSPSNKVTEKGKDVELRCDPISGHTALYWYRQSLGQGLEFLIYFQGNSAPDKSGLPSDRFSAERTGGSVSTLTIQRTQQEDSAVYLCASSPPVNWDLHSKVDQANEQFFGPGTRLTVL.

This clonotype was observed at least ten times. The gene calls are TRBV7-9 and TRBJ1-2; the D gene is possibly TRBD1 (6 bases). Trimming removed 4 bases from V and 10 bases from J, with 13 bases in between. The germline V gene encodes CDR1 SEHNR and CDR2 FQNEAQ (reference sequence). This CDR3 has 12 amino acids. The CDR3 sequence: CASSSTGSFYTF. The CDR3 nucleotides are TGTGCCAGCAGCTCTACAGGGAGTTTCTACACCTTC.

This clonotype was recorded many times. The CDR3 DNA reads as TGTGCCAGCAGTTCCCCCTTTCATTTT. Translating it yields CASSSPFHF. The chain employs TRBV28 and TRBJ1-5; no clear D gene. The CDR3 length is 9 residues. CDR1 and CDR2 (germline): MDHEN, SYDVKM. Trimming left V 4 bases short and J 16 bases short, with 8 bases between.